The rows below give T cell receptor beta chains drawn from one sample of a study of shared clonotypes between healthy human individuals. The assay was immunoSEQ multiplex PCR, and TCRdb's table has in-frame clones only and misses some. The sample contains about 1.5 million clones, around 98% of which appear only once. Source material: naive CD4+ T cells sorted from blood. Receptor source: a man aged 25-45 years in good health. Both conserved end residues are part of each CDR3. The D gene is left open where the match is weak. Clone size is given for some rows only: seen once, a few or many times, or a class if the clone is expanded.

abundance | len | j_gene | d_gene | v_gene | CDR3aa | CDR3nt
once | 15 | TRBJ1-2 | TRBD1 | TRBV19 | CASSSLLTGGTGYTF | TGTGCCAGTAGTAGCCTCTTGACAGGGGGCACTGGCTACACCTTC
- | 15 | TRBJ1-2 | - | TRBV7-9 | CASSHSGAFNYGYTF | TGTGCCAGCAGCCACTCAGGGGCTTTTAACTATGGCTACACCTTC
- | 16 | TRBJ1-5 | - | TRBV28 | CASRTPKVTATQPQHF | TGTGCCAGCAGAACACCAAAGGTGACGGCAACTCAGCCCCAGCATTTT
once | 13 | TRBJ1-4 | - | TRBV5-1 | CASSLGSDEKLFF | TGCGCCAGCAGCTTGGGGTCGGATGAAAAACTGTTTTTT
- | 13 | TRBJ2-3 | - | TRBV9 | CASSDGTRDTQYF | TGTGCCAGCAGCGACGGGACAAGAGATACGCAGTATTTT
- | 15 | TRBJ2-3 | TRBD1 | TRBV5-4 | CASSLSGQGTDTQYF | TGTGCCAGCAGCTTGTCGGGACAGGGCACAGATACGCAGTATTTT
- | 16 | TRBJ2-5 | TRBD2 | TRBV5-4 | CASSYTGTSGVETQYF | TGTGCCAGCAGCTACACCGGGACTAGCGGGGTAGAGACCCAGTACTTC
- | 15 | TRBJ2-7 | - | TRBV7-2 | CASSLSGGQTYEQYF | TGTGCCAGCAGCTTAAGTGGGGGTCAGACCTACGAGCAGTACTTC
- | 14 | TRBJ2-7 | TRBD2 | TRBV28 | CASKVSGSSYEQYF | TGTGCCAGCAAGGTTAGCGGGAGTTCTTACGAGCAGTACTTC
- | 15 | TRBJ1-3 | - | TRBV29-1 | CSVSSGERSGNTIYF | TGCAGCGTGTCATCAGGGGAACGCTCTGGAAACACCATATATTTT
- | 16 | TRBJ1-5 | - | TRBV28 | CASSTPTGMGNQPQHF | TGTGCCAGCAGTACTCCCACAGGGATGGGCAATCAGCCCCAGCATTTT
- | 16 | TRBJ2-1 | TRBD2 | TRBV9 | CASSVGWASGDNEQFF | TGTGCCAGCAGCGTGGGGTGGGCTAGCGGGGACAATGAGCAGTTCTTC
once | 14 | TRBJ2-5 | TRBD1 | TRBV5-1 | CASGPGDSQETQYF | TGCGCCAGCGGACCCGGGGACAGCCAAGAGACCCAGTACTTC
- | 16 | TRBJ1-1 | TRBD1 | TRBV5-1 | CASSTRQGRLNTEAFF | TGCGCCAGCAGCACCCGACAGGGAAGGTTGAACACTGAAGCTTTCTTT
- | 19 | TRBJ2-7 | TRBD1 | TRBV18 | CASSRAGTGGLAGAHEQYF | TGTGCCAGCTCACGCGCCGGGACAGGGGGCTTGGCGGGGGCTCACGAGCAGTACTTC
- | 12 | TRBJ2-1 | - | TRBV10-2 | CASAGKDNEQFF | TGCGCCAGCGCGGGGAAAGACAATGAGCAGTTCTTC
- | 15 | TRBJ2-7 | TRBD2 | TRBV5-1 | CASSLGLAGFYEQYF | TGCGCCAGCAGCTTGGGACTAGCGGGCTTCTACGAGCAGTACTTC
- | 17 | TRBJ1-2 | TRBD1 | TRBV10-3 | CAISVGDRGLGNYGYTF | TGTGCCATCAGTGTTGGTGACAGGGGGCTAGGTAACTATGGCTACACCTTC
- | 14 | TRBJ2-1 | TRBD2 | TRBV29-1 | CSSAGTSANNEQFF | TGCAGCTCCGCCGGGACTAGCGCCAACAATGAGCAGTTCTTC
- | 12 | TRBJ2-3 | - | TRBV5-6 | CASSLSIDTQYF | TGTGCCAGCAGCTTGTCTATAGATACGCAGTATTTT
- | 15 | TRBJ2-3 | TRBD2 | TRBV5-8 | CASSRLAGSTDTQYF | TGTGCCAGCAGCCGACTAGCGGGAAGCACAGATACGCAGTATTTT
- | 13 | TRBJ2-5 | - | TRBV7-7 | CASSLSRKETQYF | TGTGCCAGCAGCTTAAGCAGGAAGGAGACCCAGTACTTC
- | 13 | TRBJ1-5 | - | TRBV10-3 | CAIRGSVDQPQHF | TGTGCCATCAGAGGGTCGGTGGATCAGCCCCAGCATTTT
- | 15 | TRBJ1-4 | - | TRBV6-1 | CASSAKGDTNEKLFF | TGTGCCAGCAGCGCCAAAGGGGATACTAATGAAAAACTGTTTTTT
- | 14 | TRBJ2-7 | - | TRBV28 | CASHPGTGLYEQYF | TGTGCCTCCCACCCTGGGACTGGACTCTACGAGCAGTACTTC
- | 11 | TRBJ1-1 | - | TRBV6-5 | CASRRGDEAFF | TGTGCCAGCAGGAGGGGGGATGAAGCTTTCTTT
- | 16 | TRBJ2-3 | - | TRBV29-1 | CSVEGTRRGRSDTQYF | TGCAGCGTTGAAGGAACGAGGCGTGGGAGATCAGATACGCAGTATTTT
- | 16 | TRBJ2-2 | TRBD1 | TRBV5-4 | CASSLRTGGLTGELFF | TGTGCCAGCAGCTTACGGACAGGGGGCTTGACCGGGGAGCTGTTTTTT
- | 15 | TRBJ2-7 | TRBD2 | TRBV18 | CASSPPGLAGYEQYF | TGTGCCAGCTCCCCGCCGGGACTAGCGGGTTACGAGCAGTACTTC
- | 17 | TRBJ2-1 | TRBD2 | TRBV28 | CASSLGPSGRRYNEQFF | TGTGCCAGCAGTTTGGGGCCTAGCGGGAGAAGATACAATGAGCAGTTCTTC
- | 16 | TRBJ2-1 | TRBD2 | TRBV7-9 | CASRSPGGLTYNEQFF | TGTGCCAGCAGGTCTCCGGGAGGCCTCACCTACAATGAGCAGTTCTTC
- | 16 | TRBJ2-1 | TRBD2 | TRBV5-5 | CASSLLTGTSDNEQFF | TGTGCCAGCAGCTTGCTCACCGGGACTAGCGATAATGAGCAGTTCTTC
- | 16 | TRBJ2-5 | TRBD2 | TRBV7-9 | CASSAQLAGEGETQYF | TGTGCCAGCAGCGCACAACTAGCGGGAGAAGGTGAGACCCAGTACTTC
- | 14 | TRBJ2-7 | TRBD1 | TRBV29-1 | CSVAGTGGSYEQYF | TGCAGCGTCGCCGGGACAGGGGGCTCCTACGAGCAGTACTTC
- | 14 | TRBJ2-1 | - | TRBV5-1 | CASSLVPGVNEQFF | TGCGCCAGCAGCTTGGTGCCGGGGGTGAATGAGCAGTTCTTC
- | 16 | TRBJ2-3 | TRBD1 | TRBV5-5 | CASSDDRVSSTDTQYF | TGTGCCAGCAGCGATGACAGGGTATCCAGCACAGATACGCAGTATTTT
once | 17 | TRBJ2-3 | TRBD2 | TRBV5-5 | CASSSHGLAGGTDTQYF | TGTGCCAGCAGCTCCCACGGACTAGCGGGGGGGACAGATACGCAGTATTTT
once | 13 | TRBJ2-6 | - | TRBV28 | CASSPSGANVLTF | TGTGCCAGCAGCCCTAGTGGGGCCAACGTCCTGACTTTC
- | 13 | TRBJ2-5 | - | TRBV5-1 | CASSFWGIETQYF | TGCGCCAGCAGCTTTTGGGGGATTGAGACCCAGTACTTC
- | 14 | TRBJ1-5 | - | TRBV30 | CAWSVRGQNQPQHF | TGTGCCTGGAGTGTACGGGGCCAAAATCAGCCCCAGCATTTT
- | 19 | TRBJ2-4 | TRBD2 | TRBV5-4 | CASSLGGSGMVLAKNIQYF | TGTGCCAGCAGCTTGGGAGGTAGCGGGATGGTTCTGGCCAAAAACATTCAGTACTTC
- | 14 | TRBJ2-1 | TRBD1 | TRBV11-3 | CASSLQGPWGEQFF | TGTGCCAGCAGCCTACAGGGGCCGTGGGGCGAGCAGTTCTTC
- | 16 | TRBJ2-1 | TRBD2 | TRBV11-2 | CASSFRIGLADNEQFF | TGTGCCAGCAGCTTTCGTATAGGACTAGCGGACAATGAGCAGTTCTTC
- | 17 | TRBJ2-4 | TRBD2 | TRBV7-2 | CASSLAPGRIAKNIQYF | TGTGCCAGCAGCTTAGCTCCCGGGAGGATAGCCAAAAACATTCAGTACTTC
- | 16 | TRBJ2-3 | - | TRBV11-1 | CASSFVGWEHKDTQYF | TGTGCCAGCAGCTTCGTGGGATGGGAGCACAAAGATACGCAGTATTTT